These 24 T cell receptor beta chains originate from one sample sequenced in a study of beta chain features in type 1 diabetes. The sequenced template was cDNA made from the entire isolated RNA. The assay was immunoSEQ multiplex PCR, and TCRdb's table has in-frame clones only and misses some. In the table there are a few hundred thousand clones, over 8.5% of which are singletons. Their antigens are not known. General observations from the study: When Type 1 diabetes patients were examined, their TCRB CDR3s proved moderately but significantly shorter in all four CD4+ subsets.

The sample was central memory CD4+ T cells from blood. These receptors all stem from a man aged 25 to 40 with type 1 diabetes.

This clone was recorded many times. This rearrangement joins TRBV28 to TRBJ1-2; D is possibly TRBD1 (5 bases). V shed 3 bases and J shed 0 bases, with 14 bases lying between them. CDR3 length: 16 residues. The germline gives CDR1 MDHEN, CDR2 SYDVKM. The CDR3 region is CASSLPGHLANYGYTF. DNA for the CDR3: TGTGCCAGCAGTTTGCCCGGACATCTAGCTAACTATGGCTACACCTTC.

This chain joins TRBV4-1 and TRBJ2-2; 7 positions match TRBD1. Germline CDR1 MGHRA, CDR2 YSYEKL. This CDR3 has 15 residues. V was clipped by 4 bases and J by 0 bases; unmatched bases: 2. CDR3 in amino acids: CASSRDSANTGELFF. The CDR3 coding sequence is TGCGCCAGCAGCCGGGACAGCGCGAACACCGGGGAGCTGTTTTTT.

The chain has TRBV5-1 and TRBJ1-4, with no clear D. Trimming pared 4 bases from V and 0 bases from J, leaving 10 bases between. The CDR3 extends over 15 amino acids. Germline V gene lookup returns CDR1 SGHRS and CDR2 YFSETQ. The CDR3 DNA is TGCGCCAGCAGCCTCGGGAGTTCAACTAATGAAAAACTGTTTTTT. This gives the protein CASSLGSSTNEKLFF. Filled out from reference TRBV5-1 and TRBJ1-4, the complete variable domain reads KAGVTQTPRYLIKTRGQQVTLSCSPISGHRSVSWYQQTPGQGLQFLFEYFSETQRNKGNFPGRFSGRQFSNSRSEMNVSTLELGDSALYLCASSLGSSTNEKLFFGSGTQLSVL.

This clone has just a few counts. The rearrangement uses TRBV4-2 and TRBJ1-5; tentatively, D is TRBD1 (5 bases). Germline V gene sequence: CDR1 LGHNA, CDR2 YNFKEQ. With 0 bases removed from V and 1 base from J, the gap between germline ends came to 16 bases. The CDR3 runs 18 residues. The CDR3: CASSQDFGRAESNQPQHF. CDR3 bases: TGTGCCAGCAGCCAAGATTTTGGCAGGGCGGAAAGCAATCAGCCCCAGCATTTT.

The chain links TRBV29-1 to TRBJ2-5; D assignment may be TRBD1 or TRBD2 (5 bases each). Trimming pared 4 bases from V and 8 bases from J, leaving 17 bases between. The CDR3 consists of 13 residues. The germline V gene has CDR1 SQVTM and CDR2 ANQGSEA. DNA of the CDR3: TGCAGCGTTGGGGGGAACAGAAGAGAAACCCAGTACTTC. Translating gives CSVGGNRRETQYF.

CDR3: CASRGELAGRETQYF. The CDR3 coding sequence is TGTGCCAGCAGAGGGGAGCTAGCGGGAAGGGAGACCCAGTACTTC. J is TRBJ2-5 and V is TRBV2, with TRBD2 matching 9 bases. This CDR3 has 15 residues. The junction had 10 bases not matched to a gene; V was cut back by 6 bases and J by 5 bases. Germline values: CDR1 SNHLY, CDR2 FYNNEI.

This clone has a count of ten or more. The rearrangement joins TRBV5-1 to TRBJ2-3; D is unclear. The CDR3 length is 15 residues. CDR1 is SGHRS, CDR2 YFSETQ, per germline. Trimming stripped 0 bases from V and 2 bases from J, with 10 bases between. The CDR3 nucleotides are TGCGCCAGCAGCTTGGATGGGGAATTCACAGATACGCAGTATTTT. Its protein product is CASSLDGEFTDTQYF.

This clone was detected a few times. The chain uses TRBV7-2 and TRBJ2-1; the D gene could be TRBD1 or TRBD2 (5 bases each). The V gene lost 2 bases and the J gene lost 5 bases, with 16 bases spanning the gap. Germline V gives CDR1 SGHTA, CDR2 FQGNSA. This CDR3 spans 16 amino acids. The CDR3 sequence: CASSLRAGTSNNEQFF. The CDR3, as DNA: TGTGCCAGCAGCTTAAGGGCAGGGACGTCCAACAATGAGCAGTTCTTC.

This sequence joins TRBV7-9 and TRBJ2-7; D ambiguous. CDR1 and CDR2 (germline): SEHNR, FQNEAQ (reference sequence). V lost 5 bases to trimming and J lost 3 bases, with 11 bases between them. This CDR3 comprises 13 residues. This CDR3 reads CASSRSSIYEQYF. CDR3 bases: TGTGCCAGCAGCCGGAGCTCCATCTACGAGCAGTACTTC.

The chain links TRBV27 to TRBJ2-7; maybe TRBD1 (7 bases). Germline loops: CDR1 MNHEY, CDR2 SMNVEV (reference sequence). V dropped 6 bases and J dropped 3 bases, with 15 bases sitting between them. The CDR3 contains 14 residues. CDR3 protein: CASSQRQGLYEQYF. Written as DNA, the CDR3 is TGTGCCAGCAGCCAGAGACAGGGACTCTACGAGCAGTACTTC.

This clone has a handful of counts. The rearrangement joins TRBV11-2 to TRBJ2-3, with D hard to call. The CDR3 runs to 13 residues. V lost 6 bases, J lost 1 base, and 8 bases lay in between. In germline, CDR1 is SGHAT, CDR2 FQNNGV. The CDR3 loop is CASRISGTDTQYF. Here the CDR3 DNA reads TGTGCCAGCAGGATATCAGGCACAGATACGCAGTATTTT.

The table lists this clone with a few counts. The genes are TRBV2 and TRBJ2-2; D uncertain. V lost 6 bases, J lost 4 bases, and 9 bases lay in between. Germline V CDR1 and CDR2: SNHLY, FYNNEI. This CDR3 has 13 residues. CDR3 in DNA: TGTGCCAGCAGGGTCCTAAGCACCGGGGAGCTGTTTTTT. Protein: CASRVLSTGELFF.

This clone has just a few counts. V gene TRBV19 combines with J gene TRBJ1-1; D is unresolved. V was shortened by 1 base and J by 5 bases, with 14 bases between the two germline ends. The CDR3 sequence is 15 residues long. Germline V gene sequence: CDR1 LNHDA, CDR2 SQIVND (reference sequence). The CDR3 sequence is CASSIAGQRGTEAFF. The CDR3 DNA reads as TGTGCCAGTAGTATAGCCGGCCAGCGAGGGACTGAAGCTTTCTTT.

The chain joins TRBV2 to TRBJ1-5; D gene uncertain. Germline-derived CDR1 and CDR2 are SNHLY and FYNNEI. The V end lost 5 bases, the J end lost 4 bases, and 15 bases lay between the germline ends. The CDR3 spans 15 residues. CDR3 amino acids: CASSLRLSRNQPQHF. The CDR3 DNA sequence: TGTGCCAGCAGTCTCCGACTCTCAAGGAATCAGCCCCAGCATTTT.

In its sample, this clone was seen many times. Written as DNA, the CDR3 is TGCGCCAGCACTGCGACGGGGCCTCGTCTAAAAGCCCCCTACGAGCAGTACTTC. Translated: CASTATGPRLKAPYEQYF. The chain combines TRBV23-1 with TRBJ2-7, with D perhaps given as TRBD1 or TRBD2 (5 bases each). TRBV23-1 is classed as an ORF, of uncertain function. The CDR3 is 18 amino acids. Trimming cost V 7 bases and J 2 bases, with 27 bases left between them.

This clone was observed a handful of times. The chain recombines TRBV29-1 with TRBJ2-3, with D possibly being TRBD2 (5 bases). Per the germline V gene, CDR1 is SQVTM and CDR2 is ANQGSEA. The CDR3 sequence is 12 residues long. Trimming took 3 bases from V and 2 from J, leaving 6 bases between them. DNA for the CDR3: TGCAGCGTTGACGGGGTCACAGATACGCAGTATTTT. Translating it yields CSVDGVTDTQYF.

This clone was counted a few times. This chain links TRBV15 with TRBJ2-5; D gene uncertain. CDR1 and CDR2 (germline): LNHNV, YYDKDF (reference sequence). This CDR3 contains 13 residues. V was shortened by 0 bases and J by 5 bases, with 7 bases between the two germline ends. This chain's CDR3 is CATSRDRLETQYF. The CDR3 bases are TGTGCCACCAGCAGAGATAGACTGGAGACCCAGTACTTC.

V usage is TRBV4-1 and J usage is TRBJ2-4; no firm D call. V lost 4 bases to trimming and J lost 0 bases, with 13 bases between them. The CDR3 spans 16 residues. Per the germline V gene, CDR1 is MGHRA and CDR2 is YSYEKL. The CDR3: CASSPPPVGAKNIQYF. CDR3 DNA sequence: TGCGCCAGCAGCCCTCCCCCAGTTGGAGCCAAAAACATTCAGTACTTC.

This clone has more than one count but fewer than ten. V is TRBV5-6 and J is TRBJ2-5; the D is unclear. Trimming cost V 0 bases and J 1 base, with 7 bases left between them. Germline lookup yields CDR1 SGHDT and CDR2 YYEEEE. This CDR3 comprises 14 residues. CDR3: CASSLDRSQETQYF. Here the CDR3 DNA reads TGTGCCAGCAGCTTGGACCGATCCCAAGAGACCCAGTACTTC. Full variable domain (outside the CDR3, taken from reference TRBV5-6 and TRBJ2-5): DAGVTQSPTHLIKTRGQQVTLRCSPKSGHDTVSWYQQALGQGPQFIFQYYEEEERQRGNFPDRFSGHQFPNYSSELNVNALLLGDSALYLCASSLDRSQETQYFGPGTRLLVL.

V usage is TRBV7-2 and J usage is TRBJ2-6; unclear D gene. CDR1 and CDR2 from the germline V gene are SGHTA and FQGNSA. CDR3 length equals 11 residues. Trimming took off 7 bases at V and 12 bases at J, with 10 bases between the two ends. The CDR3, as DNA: TGTGCCAGCACTTCAACGACCGTCCTGACTTTC. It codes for CASTSTTVLTF.

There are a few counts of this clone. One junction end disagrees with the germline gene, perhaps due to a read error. Here the CDR3 reads CASSTNQETQYF. The CDR3 nucleotides read TGTGCCAGCAGCACGAACCAGGAGACCCAGTACTTC. This rearrangement joins TRBV7-3 to TRBJ2-5; no clear D. Germline CDR1 is SGHTA and CDR2 is FQGTGA. The CDR3 is made up of 12 amino acids.

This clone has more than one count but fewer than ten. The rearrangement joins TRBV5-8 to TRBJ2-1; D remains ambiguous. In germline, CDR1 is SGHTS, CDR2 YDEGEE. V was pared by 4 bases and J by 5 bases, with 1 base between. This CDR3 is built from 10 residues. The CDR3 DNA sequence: TGTGCCAGCAGCGACAATGAGCAGTTCTTC. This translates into CASSDNEQFF.

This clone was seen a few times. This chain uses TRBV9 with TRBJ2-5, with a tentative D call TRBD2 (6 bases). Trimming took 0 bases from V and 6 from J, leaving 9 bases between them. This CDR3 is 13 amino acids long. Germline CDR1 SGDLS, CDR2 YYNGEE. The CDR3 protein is CASSVDGGKTQYF. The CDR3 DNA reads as TGTGCCAGCAGCGTAGACGGCGGGAAGACCCAGTACTTC.

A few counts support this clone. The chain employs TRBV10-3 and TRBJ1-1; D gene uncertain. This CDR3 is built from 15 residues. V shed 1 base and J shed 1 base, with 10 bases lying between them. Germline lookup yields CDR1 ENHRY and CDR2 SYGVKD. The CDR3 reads CAISEFEGSNTEAFF. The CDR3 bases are TGTGCCATCAGTGAGTTTGAGGGATCGAACACTGAAGCTTTCTTT.